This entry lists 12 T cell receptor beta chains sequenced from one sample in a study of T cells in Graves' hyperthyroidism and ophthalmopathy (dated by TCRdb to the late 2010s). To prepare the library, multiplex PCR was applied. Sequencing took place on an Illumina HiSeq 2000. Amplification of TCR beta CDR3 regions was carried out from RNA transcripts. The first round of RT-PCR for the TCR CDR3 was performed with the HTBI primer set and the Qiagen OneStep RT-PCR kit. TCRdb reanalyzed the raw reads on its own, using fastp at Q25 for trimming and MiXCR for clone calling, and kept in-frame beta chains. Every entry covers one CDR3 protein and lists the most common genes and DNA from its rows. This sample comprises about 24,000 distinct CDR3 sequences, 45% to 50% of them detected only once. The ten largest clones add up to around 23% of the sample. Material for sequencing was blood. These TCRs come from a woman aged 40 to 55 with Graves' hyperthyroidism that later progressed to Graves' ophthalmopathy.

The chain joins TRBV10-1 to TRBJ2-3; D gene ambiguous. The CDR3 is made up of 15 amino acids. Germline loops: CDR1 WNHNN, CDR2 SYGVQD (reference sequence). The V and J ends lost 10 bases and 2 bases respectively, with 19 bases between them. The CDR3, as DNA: TGCGCCACCCAACCCGCCCAGTTTAACACAGATACGCAGTATTTT. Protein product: CATQPAQFNTDTQYF.

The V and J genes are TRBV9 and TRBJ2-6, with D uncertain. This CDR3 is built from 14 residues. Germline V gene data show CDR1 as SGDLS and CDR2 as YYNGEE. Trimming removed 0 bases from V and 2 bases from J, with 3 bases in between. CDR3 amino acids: CASSVGTGANVLTF. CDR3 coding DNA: TGTGCCAGCAGCGTAGGAACTGGGGCCAACGTCCTGACTTTC.

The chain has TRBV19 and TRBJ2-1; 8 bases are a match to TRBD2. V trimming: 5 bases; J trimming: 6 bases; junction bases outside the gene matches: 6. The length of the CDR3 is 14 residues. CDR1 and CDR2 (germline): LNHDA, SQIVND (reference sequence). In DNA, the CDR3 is TGTGCCAGTAGTCCTGAGCGGGAGCGCAATGAGCAGTTCTTC. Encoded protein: CASSPERERNEQFF.

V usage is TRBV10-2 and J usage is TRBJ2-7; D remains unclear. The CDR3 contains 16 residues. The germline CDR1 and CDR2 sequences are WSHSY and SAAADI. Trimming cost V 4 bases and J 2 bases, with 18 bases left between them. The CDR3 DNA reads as TGCGCCAGCAGTGCTAAAGAAGTCGGCGGAGCCTACGAGCAGTACTTC. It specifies CASSAKEVGGAYEQYF.

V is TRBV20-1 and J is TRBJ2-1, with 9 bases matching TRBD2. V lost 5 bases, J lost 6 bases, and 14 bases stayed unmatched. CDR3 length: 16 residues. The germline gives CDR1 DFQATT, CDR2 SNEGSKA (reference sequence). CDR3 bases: TGCAGTGCTCGGGCAAGCCTGAGCGGGAGGAGCAATGAGCAGTTCTTC. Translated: CSARASLSGRSNEQFF.

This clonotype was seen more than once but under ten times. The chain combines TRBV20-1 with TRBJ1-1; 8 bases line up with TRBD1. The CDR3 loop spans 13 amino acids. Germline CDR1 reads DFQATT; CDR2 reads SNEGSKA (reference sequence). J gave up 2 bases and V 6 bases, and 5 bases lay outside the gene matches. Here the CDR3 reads CSASGGSNTEAFF. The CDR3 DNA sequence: TGCAGTGCCTCAGGGGGCAGCAACACTGAAGCTTTCTTT.

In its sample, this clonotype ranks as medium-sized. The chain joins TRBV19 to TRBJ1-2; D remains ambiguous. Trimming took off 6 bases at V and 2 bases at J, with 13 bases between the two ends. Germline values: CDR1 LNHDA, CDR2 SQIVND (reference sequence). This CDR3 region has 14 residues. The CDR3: CASRSLGQNYGYTF. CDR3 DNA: TGTGCCAGTAGAAGTCTTGGGCAGAACTATGGCTACACCTTC.

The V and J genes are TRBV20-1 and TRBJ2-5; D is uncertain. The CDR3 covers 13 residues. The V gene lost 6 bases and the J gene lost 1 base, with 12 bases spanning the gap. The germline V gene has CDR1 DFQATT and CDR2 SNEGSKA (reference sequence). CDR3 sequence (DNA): TGCAGTGCCACCCCAGGCTCCCAAGAGACCCAGTACTTC. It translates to CSATPGSQETQYF.

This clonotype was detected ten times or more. The CDR3 protein is CASSLEPTGFYVTQYF. Written as DNA, the CDR3 is TGTGCCAGCAGCTTAGAACCAACAGGGTTCTATGTGACCCAGTACTTC. This chain links TRBV11-2 with TRBJ2-5; TRBD1 is a possible D gene (6 bases). Trimming cost V 0 bases and J 7 bases, with 18 bases left between them. The CDR3 is 16 amino acids. The germline CDR1 and CDR2 sequences are SGHAT and FQNNGV. The full variable domain, with the rest looked up from reference TRBV11-2 and TRBJ2-5, is EAGVAQSPRYKIIEKRQSVAFWCNPISGHATLYWYQQILGQGPKLLIQFQNNGVVDDSQLPKDRFSAERLKGVDSTLKIQPAKLEDSAVYLCASSLEPTGFYVTQYFGPGTRLLVL.

The CDR3 protein is CSVEEDSFGYTF. In DNA, the CDR3 is TGCAGCGTTGAAGAGGATAGTTTCGGCTACACCTTC. This sequence joins TRBV29-1 and TRBJ1-2; D is undetermined. Looked up from germline, CDR1 is SQVTM and CDR2 is ANQGSEA. This CDR3 is built from 12 residues. V lost 0 bases to trimming and J lost 8 bases, with 10 bases between them.

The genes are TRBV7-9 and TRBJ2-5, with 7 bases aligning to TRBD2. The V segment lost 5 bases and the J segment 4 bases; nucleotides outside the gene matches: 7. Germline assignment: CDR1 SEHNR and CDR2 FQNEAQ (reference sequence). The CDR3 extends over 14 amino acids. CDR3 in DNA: TGTGCCAGCAGCACCGGACGGGAGGTAGAGACCCAGTACTTC. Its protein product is CASSTGREVETQYF.

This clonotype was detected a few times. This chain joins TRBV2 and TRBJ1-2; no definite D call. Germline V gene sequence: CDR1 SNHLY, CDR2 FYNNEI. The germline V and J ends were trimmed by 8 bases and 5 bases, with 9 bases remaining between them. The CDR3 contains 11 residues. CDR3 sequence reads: CASLEGYGYTF. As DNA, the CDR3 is TGTGCCAGCCTAGAGGGATATGGCTACACCTTC.